The 7 T cell receptor beta chains below were found in one sample sequenced in a study of shared clonotypes between healthy human individuals. The method was immunoSEQ multiplex PCR; TCRdb's version includes in-frame clones alone and lacks a portion of them. The profile shows 2,100,000 or so clones, approximately 95% of them singletons. What was sequenced was naive CD4+ T cells sorted from blood. Subset here: CD45RA+ positively selected. These receptors came from a man aged 18-30 years in good health.

The J gene is TRBJ2-1, the V gene TRBV4-3; 9 nucleotides match TRBD2. Germline CDR1 is LGHNA and CDR2 is YSLEER. The CDR3 length is 15 residues. Trimming at V came to 6 bases and at J to 1 base, leaving 4 bases not matched to a gene. CDR3 sequence reads: CASSFSGGSYNEQFF. For the CDR3, the DNA is TGCGCCAGCAGTTTCAGCGGGGGGTCCTACAATGAGCAGTTCTTC.

V is TRBV6-5 and J is TRBJ1-6; a weak D match, TRBD1 (5 bases). CDR1 is MNHEY and CDR2 is SVGAGI in the germline V gene. V lost 7 bases, J lost 10 bases, and 20 bases lay in between. This CDR3 comprises 15 residues. The CDR3 sequence: CASKRGQGGNSPLHF. CDR3 in DNA: TGTGCCAGCAAAAGAGGGCAGGGAGGGAACTCACCCCTCCACTTT.

CDR3 region: CASSPPLAGGPYEQYF. In nucleotides, the CDR3 is TGTGCCAGCAGTCCACCTCTAGCGGGAGGGCCCTACGAGCAGTACTTC. The chain employs TRBV2 and TRBJ2-7, with TRBD2 identical over 12 bases. CDR3 length equals 16 residues. From germline, CDR1 is SNHLY and CDR2 FYNNEI. V shed 5 bases and J 2 bases; nucleotides not matched to a gene: 7.

The chain joins TRBV9 to TRBJ1-2; D ambiguous. V dropped 0 bases and J dropped 8 bases, with 8 bases sitting between them. The CDR3 sequence is 12 residues long. The germline CDR1 and CDR2 sequences are SGDLS and YYNGEE. CDR3 residues: CASSVGARGYTF. CDR3 sequence (DNA): TGTGCCAGCAGCGTAGGGGCGCGGGGCTACACCTTC.

V gene TRBV9 combines with J gene TRBJ2-7, with D possibly matching TRBD1 (5 bases). Germline V gene data show CDR1 as SGDLS and CDR2 as YYNGEE. Deletions cut 4 bases from V and 3 bases from J, with 17 bases between. The CDR3 loop spans 15 amino acids. As DNA, the CDR3 is TGTGCCAGCAGCACAACAGGAGTTGGGATCTACGAGCAGTACTTC. This codes for CASSTTGVGIYEQYF.

V usage is TRBV10-1 and J usage is TRBJ2-2; TRBD1 is a possible D gene (6 bases). Germline CDR1 reads WNHNN; CDR2 reads SYGVQD (reference sequence). The CDR3 consists of 14 residues. V was trimmed by 6 bases and J by 4 bases, leaving 12 bases between them. Here the CDR3 reads CASRQQGTTGELFF. The CDR3 DNA reads as TGCGCCAGCAGGCAACAGGGTACCACCGGGGAGCTGTTTTTT.

The genes are TRBV7-2 and TRBJ2-3; TRBD1 is a possible D gene (6 bases). The CDR3 is made up of 16 amino acids. V lost 5 bases to trimming and J lost 0 bases, with 15 bases between them. CDR1 and CDR2 from the germline V gene are SGHTA and FQGNSA. The CDR3 here is CASSPHGTLSTDTQYF. The CDR3 nucleotides read TGTGCCAGCAGCCCCCACGGGACACTGAGCACAGATACGCAGTATTTT.